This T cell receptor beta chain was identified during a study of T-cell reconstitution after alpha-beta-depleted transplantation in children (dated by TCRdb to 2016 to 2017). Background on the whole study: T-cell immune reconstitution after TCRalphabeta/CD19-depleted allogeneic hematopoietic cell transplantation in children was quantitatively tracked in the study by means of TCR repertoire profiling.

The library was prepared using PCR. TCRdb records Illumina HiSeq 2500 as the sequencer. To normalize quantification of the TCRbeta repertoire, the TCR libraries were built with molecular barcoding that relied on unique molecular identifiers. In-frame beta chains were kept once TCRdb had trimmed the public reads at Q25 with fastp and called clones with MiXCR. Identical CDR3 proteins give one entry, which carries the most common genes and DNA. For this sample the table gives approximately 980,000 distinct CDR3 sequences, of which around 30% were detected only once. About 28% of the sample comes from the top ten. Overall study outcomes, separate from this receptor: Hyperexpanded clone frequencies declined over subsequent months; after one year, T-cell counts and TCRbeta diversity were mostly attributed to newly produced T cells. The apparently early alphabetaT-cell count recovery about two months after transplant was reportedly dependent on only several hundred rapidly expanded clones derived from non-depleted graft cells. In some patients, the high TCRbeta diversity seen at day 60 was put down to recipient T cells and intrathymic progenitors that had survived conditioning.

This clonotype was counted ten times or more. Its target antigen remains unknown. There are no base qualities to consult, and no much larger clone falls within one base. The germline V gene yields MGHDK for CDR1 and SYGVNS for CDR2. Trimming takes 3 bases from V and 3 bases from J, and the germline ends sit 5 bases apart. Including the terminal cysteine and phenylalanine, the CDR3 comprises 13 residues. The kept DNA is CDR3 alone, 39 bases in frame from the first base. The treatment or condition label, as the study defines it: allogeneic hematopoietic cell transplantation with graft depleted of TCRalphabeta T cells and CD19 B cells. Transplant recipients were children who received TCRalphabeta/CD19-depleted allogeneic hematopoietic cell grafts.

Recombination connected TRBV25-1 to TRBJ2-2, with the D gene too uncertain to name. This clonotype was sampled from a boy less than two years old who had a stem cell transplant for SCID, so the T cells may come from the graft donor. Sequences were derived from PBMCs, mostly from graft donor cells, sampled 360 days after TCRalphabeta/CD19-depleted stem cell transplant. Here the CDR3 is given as CASSEVHTGELFF. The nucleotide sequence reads TGTGCCAGCAGTGAGGTTCACACCGGGGAGCTGTTTTTT.